Listed below are T cell receptor beta chains from one sample, sequenced in a study of CD8 T cells in ankylosing spondylitis. From the 5' RACE reads, TCRdb called clonotypes with MiXCR, one entry per CDR3 protein. The sample has hundreds of thousands of distinct CDR3 sequences; 15% to 25% are singletons. Source material: blood, either unsorted or a sorted T cell fraction (not recorded which). These receptor sequences come from a male donor with ankylosing spondylitis or in good health (not recorded which). CDR3s include the opening cysteine and the closing phenylalanine or tryptophan. A D gene is named only where the DNA matches it firmly. Only part of the rows carry a size: once, few, many, or a class if the clone is expanded.

>15|NA|TRBJ2-5|TRBD1|TRBV9
CASSADEGQGETQYF
TGTGCCAGCAGCGCAGACGAGGGACAGGGAGAGACCCAGTACTTC
>16|few|TRBJ2-1|TRBD2|TRBV5-1
CASSSGGLASPNEQFF
TGCGCCAGCAGCTCAGGGGGACTAGCGAGTCCCAATGAGCAGTTCTTC
>15|NA|TRBJ2-2|NA|TRBV5-1
CASSLRRGRTGELFF
TGCGCCAGCAGCCTCCGGCGGGGGCGCACCGGGGAGCTGTTTTTT
>15|many|TRBJ2-1|TRBD2|TRBV29-1
CSVEGGTSGSPSQFF
TGCAGCGTTGAAGGTGGGACTAGCGGGAGCCCAAGCCAGTTCTTC
>16|few|TRBJ2-2|NA|TRBV4-1
CASSPPIGPGPGELFF
TGCGCCAGCAGCCCCCCAATCGGGCCGGGGCCCGGGGAGCTGTTTTTT
>14|NA|TRBJ1-2|NA|TRBV19
CASSPGQTRYGYTF
TGTGCCAGTAGTCCAGGACAGACGCGCTATGGCTACACCTTC
>14|NA|TRBJ1-2|NA|TRBV29-1
CSVEEQQGIGGYTF
TGCAGCGTTGAAGAACAGCAGGGGATTGGTGGCTACACCTTC
>13|few|TRBJ2-5|NA|TRBV29-1
CSVDRRVRETQYF
TGCAGCGTGGATAGACGGGTACGGGAGACCCAGTACTTC
>16|many|TRBJ2-2|TRBD2|TRBV5-5
CASSRGLAGFTGELFF
TGTGCCAGCAGCCGGGGACTAGCGGGATTCACCGGGGAGCTGTTTTTT
>13|NA|TRBJ1-5|TRBD1|TRBV27
CASRNQGDQPQHF
TGTGCCAGCAGAAATCAGGGGGATCAGCCCCAGCATTTT
>15|NA|TRBJ2-1|TRBD2|TRBV12-3/TRBV12-4
CASSGLAGEYNEQFF
TGTGCCAGCAGCGGACTAGCGGGGGAATACAATGAGCAGTTCTTC
>15|NA|TRBJ2-4|NA|TRBV15
CATSRPPPGVDIQYF
TGTGCCACCAGCAGACCCCCGCCTGGGGTGGACATTCAGTACTTC
>14|few|TRBJ2-1|NA|TRBV11-2
CASSLEGVGGEQFF
TGTGCCAGCAGCTTAGAGGGGGTAGGAGGTGAGCAGTTCTTC
>13|few|TRBJ2-5|NA|TRBV20-1
CSAPGLTQETQYF
TGCAGTGCCCCGGGACTTACCCAAGAGACCCAGTACTTC
>15|few|TRBJ2-1|TRBD2|TRBV10-3
CAISRLAGGTNEQFF
TGTGCCATCTCCCGACTAGCGGGAGGGACAAATGAGCAGTTCTTC
>15|NA|TRBJ2-1|TRBD2|TRBV2
CASSGLAGFNNEQFF
TGTGCCAGCAGCGGACTAGCGGGCTTCAACAATGAGCAGTTCTTC
>14|few|TRBJ1-1|NA|TRBV29-1
CSVELGVPNTEAFF
TGCAGCGTTGAGTTGGGGGTACCGAACACTGAAGCTTTCTTT
>11|few|TRBJ1-1|NA|TRBV12-3/TRBV12-4
CASRATGEAFF
TGTGCCAGCAGAGCGACGGGTGAAGCTTTCTTT
>14|NA|TRBJ2-4|TRBD2|TRBV7-9
CASTPGGGLHSRYF
TGTGCCAGCACCCCCGGGGGGGGACTACATTCACGTTACTTC
>15|NA|TRBJ2-3|NA|TRBV28
CASSLTGGDTDTQYF
TGTGCCAGCAGTTTGACGGGGGGCGATACAGATACGCAGTATTTT
>18|few|TRBJ2-3|TRBD2|TRBV28
CASSLLASLADNTDTQYF
TGTGCCAGCAGTTTATTGGCCAGTCTAGCGGATAACACAGATACGCAGTATTTT
>15|NA|TRBJ2-1|NA|TRBV6-2/TRBV6-3
CASSPPAPVYNEQFF
TGTGCCAGCAGTCCTCCGGCCCCAGTATACAATGAGCAGTTCTTC
>17|few|TRBJ1-2|NA|TRBV20-1
CSARVPQGSEANYGYTF
TGCAGTGCTAGAGTCCCGCAGGGGTCGGAAGCTAACTATGGCTACACCTTC
>16|few|TRBJ1-6|TRBD1|TRBV4-1
CASSPGQGGLNSPLHF
TGCGCCAGCAGCCCAGGACAGGGAGGATTAAATTCACCCCTCCACTTT
>13|NA|TRBJ2-4|NA|TRBV10-3
CAISETGGAIQYF
TGTGCCATCAGTGAGACAGGGGGGGCCATTCAGTACTTC
>15|NA|TRBJ1-3|NA|TRBV5-1
CASSPEPDSGNTIYF
TGCGCCAGCAGCCCGGAGCCCGACTCTGGAAACACCATATATTTT
>13|NA|TRBJ2-4|NA|TRBV6-4
CASSESPGVIQYF
TGTGCCAGCAGTGAATCCCCAGGGGTGATTCAGTACTTC
>15|many|TRBJ2-3|TRBD1|TRBV5-1
CASSPGTGGADTQYF
TGCGCCAGCAGCCCGGGGACAGGGGGCGCAGATACGCAGTATTTT
>16|NA|TRBJ2-3|NA|TRBV12-3/TRBV12-4
CASSFVGPPSTDTQYF
TGTGCCAGCAGTTTCGTGGGGCCCCCGAGCACAGATACGCAGTATTTT
>12|NA|TRBJ1-2|NA|TRBV20-1
CSAREWGYGYTF
TGCAGTGCTAGAGAATGGGGCTATGGCTACACCTTC
>14|few|TRBJ2-3|NA|TRBV29-1
CSSSRTTNTDTQYF
TGCAGCTCGAGTCGGACTACCAACACAGATACGCAGTATTTT
>16|NA|TRBJ2-4|TRBD1|TRBV4-1
CASSLPPGTGVDIQYF
TGCGCCAGCAGCCTGCCTCCAGGGACAGGGGTTGACATTCAGTACTTC
>15|NA|TRBJ2-2|NA|TRBV5-1
CASKSGQGWTGELFF
TGCGCCAGCAAGTCCGGGCAGGGATGGACCGGGGAGCTGTTTTTT
>12|NA|TRBJ2-5|NA|TRBV10-3
CAIGTVGETQYF
TGTGCCATCGGGACGGTGGGGGAGACCCAGTACTTC
>13|few|TRBJ1-1|NA|TRBV5-4
CASSVVMNTEAFF
TGTGCCAGCAGCGTAGTCATGAACACTGAAGCTTTCTTT
>16|NA|TRBJ2-3|NA|TRBV25-1
CASSESQGRGTDTQYF
TGTGCCAGCAGTGAATCACAGGGTCGGGGCACAGATACGCAGTATTTT
>14|NA|TRBJ2-1|NA|TRBV2
CASRDGRSYNEQFF
TGTGCCAGCAGGGACGGACGCTCCTACAATGAGCAGTTCTTC